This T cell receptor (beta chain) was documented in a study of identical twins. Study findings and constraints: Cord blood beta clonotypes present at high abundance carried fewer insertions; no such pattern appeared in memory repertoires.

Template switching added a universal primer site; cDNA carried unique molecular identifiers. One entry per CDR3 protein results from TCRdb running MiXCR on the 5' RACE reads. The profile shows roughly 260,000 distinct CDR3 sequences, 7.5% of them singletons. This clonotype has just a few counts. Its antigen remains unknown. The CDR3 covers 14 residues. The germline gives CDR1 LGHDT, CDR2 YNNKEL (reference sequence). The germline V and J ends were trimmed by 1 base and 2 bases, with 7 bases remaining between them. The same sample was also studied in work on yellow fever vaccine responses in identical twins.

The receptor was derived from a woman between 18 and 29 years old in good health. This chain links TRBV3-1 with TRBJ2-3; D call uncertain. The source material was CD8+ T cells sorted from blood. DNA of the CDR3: TGTGCCAGCAGCCAAGTCGAGACCACAGATACGCAGTATTTT. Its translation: CASSQVETTDTQYF.